The subject of this entry is one T cell receptor beta chain. The antigen is not known. The record originates from a study of T cell responses to AZD1222 COVID-19 vaccine. On the study more broadly: Analysis merged second doses at about 4 or about 12 weeks. Study-wide results and limits: Regions left unmutated in variants are reportedly the target of nearly half of spike-specific TCRs.

This table comes from immunoSEQ multiplex PCR, and its TCRdb copy is limited to in-frame clones, with some not included. The sample lists 120,000 or so clones, roughly nine tenths seen once, with roughly a quarter in the top ten. V was trimmed by 6 bases and J by 9 bases, leaving 13 bases between them. Germline-derived CDR1 and CDR2 are KGHSH and LQKENI. The CDR3 is 12 amino acids. The specimen comprised peripheral blood, sampled on day 0 of AZD1222 vaccination. The sequence was obtained from an adult in good health. The chain employs TRBV18 and TRBJ2-3, with D perhaps TRBD2 (5 bases). The CDR3 reads CASSSPEGTQYF. CDR3 sequence (DNA): TGTGCCAGCTCTTCTCCCGAGGGCACGCAGTATTTT.